This T cell receptor (beta chain) was profiled in a study of blood T cell repertoires in COVID-19. Study overall: The analysed material was cDNA or gDNA that came from T cells, B-cell-depleted T cells, or PBMCs.

Authors' methods: Counts of nucleated cells, estimated from reference gene primer amplification, were obtained. Profiled with immunoSEQ multiplex PCR; TCRdb holds only in-frame clones, not every one. The D gene and trimming were derived from the DNA, and the V and J assignments and clone size from that table. This table holds fewer than 300,000 clones, about four fifths found once. Contact with a PCR-confirmed or clinician-diagnosed COVID-19 case occurred within 2 weeks of entry. Per germline, CDR1 LGHNA and CDR2 YNFKEQ. The CDR3 consists of 17 residues. V lost 1 base and J lost 5; bases outside the gene matches: 12.

Specimen: PBMCs or T cells enriched from blood (not recorded which). The receptor was isolated from a man aged 40-55 years who had been exposed to COVID-19. The chain uses TRBV4-2 and TRBJ2-5; 8 nucleotides agree with TRBD2. CDR3 DNA: TGTGCCAGCAGCCAAGCAACGGGGAGCGGGAGACCGGAGACCCAGTACTTC. Its protein product is CASSQATGSGRPETQYF.